This T cell receptor beta chain was observed in a study of shared clonotypes between healthy human individuals. Note on this clone: This same CDR3 is encoded by further DNA sequences in the sample.

Samples underwent the assay at deep level. Each subset's genomic DNA was split evenly across several immunoSEQ plates. Produced via immunoSEQ multiplex PCR; TCRdb's table is partial and in-frame only. Of around 2,000,000 clones detected, more than 85% appear once; the ten largest clones hold 1.5% to 2%. As defined, naive CD8 cells were CD45RO-negative and positively selected for CCR7, with terminally differentiated effector memory CD45RA+ cells excluded. CDR3 length: 12 residues. V dropped 0 bases and J dropped 9 bases, with 6 bases sitting between them. Germline V gene lookup returns CDR1 SEHNR and CDR2 FQNEAQ (reference sequence).

V gene TRBV7-9 combines with J gene TRBJ2-1, with D possibly matching TRBD2 (6 bases). The clonotype comes from a man younger than 35 in good health. Some clones in this sample may be carry-over from other donors' samples. Material: naive CD8+ T cells from PBMCs. This chain's CDR3 is CASSLARGEQFF. The CDR3 nucleotides are TGTGCCAGCAGCTTAGCGCGGGGTGAGCAGTTCTTC.